The clone carrying this T cell receptor beta chain was detected only once. This entry comes from a study of control samples from healthy donors and cancer patients. Sequencing used immunoSEQ multiplex PCR; TCRdb keeps in-frame clones, though not all of them. The profile covers around 250,000 clones, with almost 85% appearing a single time and 10% to 15% taken by the ten largest. In germline, CDR1 is SGHRS, CDR2 YFSETQ. Trimming stripped 3 bases from V and 4 bases from J, with 16 bases between. This CDR3 spans 15 amino acids. This receptor was identified in a woman in her fifties or sixties with lung cancer. The chain carries TRBV5-1 and TRBJ2-5; maybe TRBD2 (5 bases). Sequencing was performed on PBMCs. The CDR3 spells CASSYGPGNGETQYF. For the CDR3, the DNA is TGCGCCAGCAGCTACGGTCCGGGGAACGGAGAGACCCAGTACTTC.